Listed below are T cell receptor beta chains from one sample, sequenced in a study of T-cell reconstitution after alpha-beta-depleted transplantation in children. Each CDR3 protein gets one entry after TCRdb re-called the PCR reads with MiXCR. The top ten clones hold 1.1% of a sample with roughly 590,000 distinct CDR3 sequences, 16% of them seen once. The starting material was PBMCs from the stem cell graft donor, obtained from the stem cell graft. The source is a human donor who donated a stem cell graft to a child with acute myeloid leukemia. The CDR3 runs from the conserved cysteine through the conserved F or W. D genes are given only for firm matches. Clone size is stated in some rows and not others, as once, few, many or a class when expanded.

clone size,V gene,J gene,D gene,CDR3 DNA,CDR3 protein
few,TRBV12-3/TRBV12-4,TRBJ2-1,.,TGTGCCAGCAGTTTCCGGGGCCACCCTCCGAAGGACAATGAGCAGTTCTTC,CASSFRGHPPKDNEQFF
.,TRBV21-1,TRBJ2-1,.,TGTGCCAGCAGCAAAGGGGGAGGGTTACATGAGCAGTTCTTC,CASSKGGGLHEQFF
.,TRBV13,TRBJ2-7,.,TGTGCCAGCAGCTTAGACCCTCCAGGGTCAGGGGTTTTCTACGAGCAGTACTTC,CASSLDPPGSGVFYEQYF
many,TRBV20-1,TRBJ2-7,.,TGCAGTGCGGTTCCGGGACCCACAACGGGGGAGCAGTACTTC,CSAVPGPTTGEQYF
many,TRBV20-1,TRBJ2-2,TRBD2,TGCAGTGCTAGAGAGAGGCGGGGGGTCAACACCGGGGAGCTGTTTTTT,CSARERRGVNTGELFF
.,TRBV7-7,TRBJ2-6,TRBD1,TGTGCCAGCAGCTTAGCGCGTACAGGGGCTGGGGCCAACGTCCTGACTTTC,CASSLARTGAGANVLTF
few,TRBV12-3/TRBV12-4,TRBJ1-5,.,TGTGCCAGCAGTTACACCAGCAATCAGCCCCAGCATTTT,CASSYTSNQPQHF
many,TRBV24-1,TRBJ1-5,.,TGTGCCACCAGTGCGGTCAGCAATCAGCCCCAGCATTTT,CATSAVSNQPQHF
many,TRBV12-3/TRBV12-4,TRBJ2-1,.,TGTGCCAGCAGTCCGCCCATCAATGAGCAGTTCTTC,CASSPPINEQFF
few,TRBV29-1,TRBJ2-5,.,TGCAGCGTGAGGGACCCGACAGCCCTCCAAGAGACCCAGTACTTC,CSVRDPTALQETQYF
many,TRBV6-1,TRBJ2-1,TRBD2,TGTGCCAGCAGTAAAAGGACTAGCGGGACCAATGAGCAGTTCTTC,CASSKRTSGTNEQFF
few,TRBV5-1,TRBJ2-1,.,TGCGCCAGCAGCTTAGGGATATCCAATGAGCAGTTCTTC,CASSLGISNEQFF
few,TRBV6-1,TRBJ1-6,TRBD1,TGTGCCAGCAGTACAGGGGAGATGCCCCTCCACTTT,CASSTGEMPLHF
many,TRBV11-2,TRBJ2-3,.,TGTGCCAGCAGCCCGTGGAGTCCTAGCACAGATACGCAGTATTTT,CASSPWSPSTDTQYF
many,TRBV13,TRBJ2-4,.,TGTGCCAGCAGCTTAGGTCAAGGAGTGTACTTC,CASSLGQGVYF
many,TRBV5-1,TRBJ2-3,.,TGCGCCAGCAGCTTGGGCAAAGTCACAGATACGCAGTATTTT,CASSLGKVTDTQYF
.,TRBV9,TRBJ2-7,TRBD2,TGTGCCAGCAGCTCCCGGGGAGGGTCGAAGCAGTACTTC,CASSSRGGSKQYF
few,TRBV9,TRBJ2-3,.,TGTGCCAGCAGCGTATACGGCACAGATACGCAGTATTTT,CASSVYGTDTQYF
.,TRBV11-2,TRBJ1-4,.,TGTGCCAGCAGGTCAATCCAGGGTCAGCGTGAAAAACTGTTTTTT,CASRSIQGQREKLFF
few,TRBV27,TRBJ2-3,TRBD1,TGTGCCAGCAGTCTCCCGGGACAGAAAGTGCAGTATTTT,CASSLPGQKVQYF
many,TRBV2,TRBJ2-1,.,TGTGCCAGCAGTGAAAACGAGGCAGGGACGAATGAGCAGTTCTTC,CASSENEAGTNEQFF
.,TRBV20-1,TRBJ2-7,.,TGCAGTGCTATTTCCCAGGGCCGCTCCTACGAGCAGTACTTC,CSAISQGRSYEQYF
.,TRBV7-9,TRBJ2-1,.,TGTGCCAGCAGCTTAACTAGTGGATGGCGGAATGAGCAGTTCTTC,CASSLTSGWRNEQFF
few,TRBV29-1,TRBJ2-1,.,TGCAGCGTTGAAGGGGCTGTTCTCGAGCAGTTCTTC,CSVEGAVLEQFF
many,TRBV5-5,TRBJ2-1,.,TGTGCCAGCAGCTTGGGCGGGTCATGGGGGCAGTTCTTC,CASSLGGSWGQFF
many,TRBV20-1,TRBJ1-2,.,TGCAGTGCTAGTCGGGCCTTGCTTAGTACTTTTAACTATGGCTACACCTTC,CSASRALLSTFNYGYTF
many,TRBV20-1,TRBJ2-5,TRBD2,TGCAGTGCTAGAGATTCGACCGGGGGGAAACAAGAGACCCAGTACTTC,CSARDSTGGKQETQYF
few,TRBV6-2/TRBV6-3,TRBJ2-1,TRBD2,TGTGCCAGCAGTTACTCGAAGGCTAGCGGGGACTACAATGAGCAGTTCTTC,CASSYSKASGDYNEQFF
once,TRBV10-2,TRBJ2-2,.,TGCGCCAGCAGCGGATCGACAGCGGGCACCGGGGAGCTGTTTTTT,CASSGSTAGTGELFF
few,TRBV11-2,TRBJ2-2,.,TGTGCCAGCAGCCCCCTATGGGCACTAAACCCCGAAACACCGGGTCAGCTGTTTTTT,CASSPLWALNPETPGQLFF
.,TRBV7-2,TRBJ2-1,.,TGTGCCAGCAGCTTAGACCCGGGGAGCGATGAGCAGTTCTTC,CASSLDPGSDEQFF
.,TRBV20-1,TRBJ1-4,TRBD1,TGCAGTGTTGACACAGGGGGCAAGTCTAATGAAAAACTGTTTTTT,CSVDTGGKSNEKLFF
few,TRBV27,TRBJ2-3,.,TGTGCCAGCAGTTTCGGGGGGCGCACAGATACGCAGTATTTT,CASSFGGRTDTQYF
many,TRBV5-1,TRBJ1-4,TRBD1,TGCGCCAGCAGCTGGACAGGCGGTACGTCCGAAAAACTGTTTTTT,CASSWTGGTSEKLFF
many,TRBV20-1,TRBJ1-4,TRBD1,TGCAGTGCTACCCGATGGACAGGGGGCGGAAGTAATGAAAAACTGTTTTTT,CSATRWTGGGSNEKLFF
few,TRBV5-1,TRBJ1-6,.,TGCGCCAGCAGCTTGAGTCCAGCAGCAGGTTATAATTCACCCCTCCACTTT,CASSLSPAAGYNSPLHF
many,TRBV12-3/TRBV12-4,TRBJ2-2,TRBD1,TGTGCCAGCAGCCGAGACAGGGCGGGCACCGGGGAGCTGTTTTTT,CASSRDRAGTGELFF
.,TRBV7-2,TRBJ1-5,.,TGTGCCAGCAGCTTAGGAAAACTCGTCGCTCAGCCCCAGCATTTT,CASSLGKLVAQPQHF
.,TRBV14,TRBJ1-1,.,TGTGCCAGCAGCCAAGGATATAACTGGGCCACTGAAGCTTTCTTT,CASSQGYNWATEAFF
few,TRBV24-1,TRBJ1-1,TRBD1,TGTGCCACCAGTGACCATGACAGGGGGCCTGATGAAGCTTTCTTT,CATSDHDRGPDEAFF
many,TRBV10-2,TRBJ2-7,TRBD1,TGCGCCAGCGGGGACAGCGTCTACGAGCAGTACTTC,CASGDSVYEQYF
.,TRBV7-9,TRBJ2-1,.,TGTGCCAGCAGCTTAACCGGGGGCGAATCCTACAATGAGCAGTTCTTC,CASSLTGGESYNEQFF
.,TRBV18,TRBJ1-1,.,TGTGCCAGCTCACCAAGCTCGATCGGGACCACTGAAGCTTTCTTT,CASSPSSIGTTEAFF
many,TRBV20-1,TRBJ2-5,TRBD2,TGCAGTGCTAGAGATCGGGGGACTAGGGAGACCCAGTACTTC,CSARDRGTRETQYF
.,TRBV12-3/TRBV12-4,TRBJ1-1,.,TGTGCCAGCATGTGGAGGGGCATGAACACTGAAGCTTTCTTT,CASMWRGMNTEAFF
many,TRBV20-1,TRBJ2-2,TRBD2,TGCAGTACCAAAACTAGCGGGAACACCGGGGAGCTGTTTTTT,CSTKTSGNTGELFF
many,TRBV20-1,TRBJ2-3,.,TGCAGTGCCCGTGCAGGGCTTAGCACAGATACGCAGTATTTT,CSARAGLSTDTQYF
.,TRBV7-8,TRBJ2-1,.,TGTGCCAGCATCCAGGGGAAGCAGTTCTTC,CASIQGKQFF
many,TRBV5-5,TRBJ1-2,.,TGTGCCAGCAGCTTGTCGACAGCTACGGATGGCTACACCTTC,CASSLSTATDGYTF
.,TRBV24-1,TRBJ2-3,.,TGTGCCACCAGTGATCACGACAAGCGGGTTAGCACAGATACGCAGTATTTT,CATSDHDKRVSTDTQYF
few,TRBV4-3,TRBJ2-2,TRBD1,TGCGCCAGCAGGGCCGGGACAGGGTTGGGGGAGCTGTTTTTT,CASRAGTGLGELFF
.,TRBV6-2/TRBV6-3,TRBJ2-3,.,TGTGCCAGCAGTTCTCACGGATCCACAGATACGCAGTATTTT,CASSSHGSTDTQYF